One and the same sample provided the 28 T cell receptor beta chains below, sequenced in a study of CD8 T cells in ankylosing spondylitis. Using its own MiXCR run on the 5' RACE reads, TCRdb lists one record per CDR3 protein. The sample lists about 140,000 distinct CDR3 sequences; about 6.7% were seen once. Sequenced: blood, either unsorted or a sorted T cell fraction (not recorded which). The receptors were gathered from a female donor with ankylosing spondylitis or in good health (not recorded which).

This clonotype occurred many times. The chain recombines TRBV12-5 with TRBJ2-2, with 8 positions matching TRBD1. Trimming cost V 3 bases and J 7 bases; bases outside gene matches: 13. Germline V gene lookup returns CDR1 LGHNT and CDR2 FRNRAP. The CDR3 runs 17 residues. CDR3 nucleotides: TGTGCTAGTGGTTTCAAACTGGACAGGGCTAAAGGCGGGGAGCTGTTTTTT. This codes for CASGFKLDRAKGGELFF.

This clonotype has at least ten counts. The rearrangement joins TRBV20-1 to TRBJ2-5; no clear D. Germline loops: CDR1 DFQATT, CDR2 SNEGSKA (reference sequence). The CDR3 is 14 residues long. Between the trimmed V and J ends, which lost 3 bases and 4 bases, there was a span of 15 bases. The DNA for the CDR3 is TGCAGTGCTAGGCCTCCCTTGAATCGAGAGACCCAGTACTTC. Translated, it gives CSARPPLNRETQYF.

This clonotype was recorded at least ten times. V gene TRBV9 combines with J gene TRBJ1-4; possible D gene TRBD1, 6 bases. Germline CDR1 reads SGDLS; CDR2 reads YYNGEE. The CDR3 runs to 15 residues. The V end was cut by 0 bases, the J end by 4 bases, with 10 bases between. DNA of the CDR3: TGTGCCAGCAGCGTAGAAGGGGGGGGTAATGAAAAACTGTTTTTT. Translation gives CASSVEGGGNEKLFF.

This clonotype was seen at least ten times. In DNA form, the CDR3 reads TGCAGCGTTGAAGGTCTGGAACAGGGGTCGAACTACGAGCAGTACTTC. The encoded protein is CSVEGLEQGSNYEQYF. J is TRBJ2-7 and V is TRBV29-1; TRBD1 matches at 7 bases. The CDR3 length is 16 residues. Germline CDR1 is SQVTM and CDR2 is ANQGSEA. Losses at the gene ends were 1 base for V and 3 bases for J; bases not matched to a gene: 12.

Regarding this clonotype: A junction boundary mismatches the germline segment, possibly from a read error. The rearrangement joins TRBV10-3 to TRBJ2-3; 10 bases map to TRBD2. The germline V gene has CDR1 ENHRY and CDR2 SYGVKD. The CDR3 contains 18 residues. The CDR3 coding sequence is TGTACCATCAGTTCCTCTGTGTCCCTAGCGGGGGCCACAGATACGCAGTATTTT. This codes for CTISSSVSLAGATDTQYF.

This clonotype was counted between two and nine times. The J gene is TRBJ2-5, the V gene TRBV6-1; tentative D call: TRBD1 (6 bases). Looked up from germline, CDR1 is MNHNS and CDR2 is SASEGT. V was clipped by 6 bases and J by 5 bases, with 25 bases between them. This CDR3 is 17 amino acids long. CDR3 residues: CASSPRSGLIQGETQYF. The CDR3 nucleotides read TGTGCCAGCAGCCCCCGGAGCGGACTGATCCAGGGGGAGACCCAGTACTTC.

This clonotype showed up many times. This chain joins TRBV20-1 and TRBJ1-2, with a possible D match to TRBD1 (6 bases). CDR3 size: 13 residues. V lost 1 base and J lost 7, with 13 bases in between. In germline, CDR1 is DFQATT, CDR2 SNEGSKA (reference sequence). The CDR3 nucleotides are TGCAGTGCTAGAGCGGGGGCTAAGGGTGGCTACACCTTC. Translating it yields CSARAGAKGGYTF.

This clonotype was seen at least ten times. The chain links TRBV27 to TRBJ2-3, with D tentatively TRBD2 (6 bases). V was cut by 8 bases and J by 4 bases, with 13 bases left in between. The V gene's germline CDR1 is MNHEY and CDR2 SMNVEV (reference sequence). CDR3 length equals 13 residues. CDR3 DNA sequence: TGTGCCAGCGGGTCCAGGGAGGCAGATACGCAGTATTTT. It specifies CASGSREADTQYF.

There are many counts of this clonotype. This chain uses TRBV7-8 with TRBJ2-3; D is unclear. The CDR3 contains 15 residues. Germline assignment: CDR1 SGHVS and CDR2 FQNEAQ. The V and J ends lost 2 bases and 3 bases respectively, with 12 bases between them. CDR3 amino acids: CASSLSTSPTDTQYF. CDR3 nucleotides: TGTGCCAGCAGCTTATCTACCAGCCCTACAGATACGCAGTATTTT. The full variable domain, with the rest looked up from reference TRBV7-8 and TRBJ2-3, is GAGVSQSPRYKVAKRGQDVALRCDPISGHVSLFWYQQALGQGPEFLTYFQNEAQLDKSGLPSDRFFAERPEGSVSTLKIQRTQQEDSAVYLCASSLSTSPTDTQYFGPGTRLTVL.

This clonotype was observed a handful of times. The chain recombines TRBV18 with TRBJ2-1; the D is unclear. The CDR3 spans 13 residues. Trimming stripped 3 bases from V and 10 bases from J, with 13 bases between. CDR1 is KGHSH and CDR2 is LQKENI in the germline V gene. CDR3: CASSPPTAREQFF. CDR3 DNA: TGTGCCAGCTCACCCCCGACCGCGCGGGAGCAGTTCTTC.

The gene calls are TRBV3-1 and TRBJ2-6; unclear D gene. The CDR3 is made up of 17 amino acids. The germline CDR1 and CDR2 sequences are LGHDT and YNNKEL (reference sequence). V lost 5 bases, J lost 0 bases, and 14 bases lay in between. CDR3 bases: TGTGCCAGCAGCTACGGCCTCCTCGGCTCTGGGGCCAACGTCCTGACTTTC. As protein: CASSYGLLGSGANVLTF.

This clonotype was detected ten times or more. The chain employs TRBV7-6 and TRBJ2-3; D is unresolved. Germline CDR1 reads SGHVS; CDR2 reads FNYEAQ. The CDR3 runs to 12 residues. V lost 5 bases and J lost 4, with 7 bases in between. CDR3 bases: TGTGCCAGCAGCCGTCCGGCAGATACGCAGTATTTT. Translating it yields CASSRPADTQYF. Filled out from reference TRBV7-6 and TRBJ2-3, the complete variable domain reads GAGVSQSPRYKVTKRGQDVALRCDPISGHVSLYWYRQALGQGPEFLTYFNYEAQQDKSGLPNDRFSAERPEGSISTLTIQRTEQRDSAMYRCASSRPADTQYFGPGTRLTVL.

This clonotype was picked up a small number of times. CDR3 coding DNA: TGCGCCAGCATTGGAAGAGGCACAGATACGCAGTATTTT. This gives the protein CASIGRGTDTQYF. The chain recombines TRBV10-1 with TRBJ2-3, with unresolved D. V was shortened by 7 bases and J by 1 base, with 9 bases between the two germline ends. Germline V gene lookup returns CDR1 WNHNN and CDR2 SYGVQD (reference sequence). The CDR3 is made up of 13 amino acids.

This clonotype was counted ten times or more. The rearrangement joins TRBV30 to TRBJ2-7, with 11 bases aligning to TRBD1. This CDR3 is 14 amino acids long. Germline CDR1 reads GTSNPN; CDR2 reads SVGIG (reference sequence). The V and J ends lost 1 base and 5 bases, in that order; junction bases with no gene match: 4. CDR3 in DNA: TGTGCCTGGAGTGGAGGACAGGGGGCACACGAGCAGTACTTC. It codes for CAWSGGQGAHEQYF.

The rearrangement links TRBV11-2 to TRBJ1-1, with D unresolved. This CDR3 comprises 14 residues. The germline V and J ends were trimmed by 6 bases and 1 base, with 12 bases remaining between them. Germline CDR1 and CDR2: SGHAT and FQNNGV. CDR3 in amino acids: CASSKGLTNTEAFF. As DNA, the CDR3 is TGTGCCAGCAGTAAAGGACTGACGAACACTGAAGCTTTCTTT.

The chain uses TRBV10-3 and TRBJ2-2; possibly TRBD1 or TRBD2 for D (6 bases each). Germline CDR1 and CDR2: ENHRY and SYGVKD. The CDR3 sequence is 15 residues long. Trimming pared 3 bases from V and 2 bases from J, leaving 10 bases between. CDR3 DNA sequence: TGTGCCATCAGTGAACCGGGGGCAAACACCGGGGAGCTGTTTTTT. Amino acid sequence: CAISEPGANTGELFF.

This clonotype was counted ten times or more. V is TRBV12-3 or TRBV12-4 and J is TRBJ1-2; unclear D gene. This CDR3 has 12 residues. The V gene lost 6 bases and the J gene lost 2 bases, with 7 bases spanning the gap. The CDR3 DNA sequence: TGTGCCAGCAGCATGGACAACTATGGCTACACCTTC. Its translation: CASSMDNYGYTF.

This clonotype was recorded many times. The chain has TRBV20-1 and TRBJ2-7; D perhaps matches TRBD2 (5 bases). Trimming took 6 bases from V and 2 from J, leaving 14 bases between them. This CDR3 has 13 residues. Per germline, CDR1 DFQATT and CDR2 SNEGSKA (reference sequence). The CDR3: CSAGRGPAYEQYF. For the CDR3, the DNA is TGCAGTGCCGGCCGAGGGCCTGCCTACGAGCAGTACTTC.

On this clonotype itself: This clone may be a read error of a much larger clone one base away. The CDR3 bases are TGTGCCAGCAGCTCCGGGACTAGCTTCGGTGATCAGTTCTTC. This translates into CASSSGTSFGDQFF. The chain combines TRBV11-2 with TRBJ2-1; 9 bases agree with TRBD2. The CDR3 extends over 14 amino acids. V trimming: 4 bases; J trimming: 13 bases; junction bases outside the gene matches: 11. The V gene's germline CDR1 is SGHAT and CDR2 FQNNGV.

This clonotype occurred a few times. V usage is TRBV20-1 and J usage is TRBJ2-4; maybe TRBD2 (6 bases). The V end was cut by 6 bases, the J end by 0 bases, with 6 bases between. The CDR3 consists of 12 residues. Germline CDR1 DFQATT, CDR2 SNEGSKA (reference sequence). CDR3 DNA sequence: TGCAGTGCGGGACTAGCCAAAAACATTCAGTACTTC. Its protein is CSAGLAKNIQYF.

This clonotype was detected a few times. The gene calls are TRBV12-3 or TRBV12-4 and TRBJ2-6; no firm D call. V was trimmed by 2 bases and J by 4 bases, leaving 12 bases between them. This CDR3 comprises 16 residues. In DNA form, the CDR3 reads TGTGCCAGCAGTTTAAAGGACGGTCCGGGGGCCAACGTCCTGACTTTC. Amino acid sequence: CASSLKDGPGANVLTF.

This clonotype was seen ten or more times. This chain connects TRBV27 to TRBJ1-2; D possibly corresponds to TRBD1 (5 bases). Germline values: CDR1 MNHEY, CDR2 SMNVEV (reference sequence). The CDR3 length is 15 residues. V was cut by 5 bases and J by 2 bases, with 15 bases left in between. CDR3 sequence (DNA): TGTGCCAGCAGTACATTGGGACGGCCAAACTATGGCTACACCTTC. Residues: CASSTLGRPNYGYTF.

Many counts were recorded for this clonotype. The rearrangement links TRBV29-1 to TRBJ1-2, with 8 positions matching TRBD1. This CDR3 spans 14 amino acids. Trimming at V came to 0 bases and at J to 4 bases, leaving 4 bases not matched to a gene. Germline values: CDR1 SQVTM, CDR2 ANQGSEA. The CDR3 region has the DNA TGCAGCGTTGAAGATCAGGGGGCATTCTATGGCTACACCTTC. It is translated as CSVEDQGAFYGYTF. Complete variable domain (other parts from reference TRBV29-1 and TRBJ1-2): SAVISQKPSRDICQRGTSLTIQCQVDSQVTMMFWYRQQPGQSLTLIATANQGSEATYESGFVIDKFPISRPNLTFSTLTVSNMSPEDSSIYLCSVEDQGAFYGYTFGSGTRLTVV.

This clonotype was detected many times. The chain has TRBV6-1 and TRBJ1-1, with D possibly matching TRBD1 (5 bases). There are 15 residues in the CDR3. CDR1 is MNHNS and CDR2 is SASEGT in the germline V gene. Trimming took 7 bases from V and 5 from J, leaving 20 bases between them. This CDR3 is CASKDSLGRGTEAFF. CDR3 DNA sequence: TGTGCCAGCAAAGATTCTCTGGGGCGCGGTACTGAAGCTTTCTTT.

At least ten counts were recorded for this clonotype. The CDR3 protein is CSARDEGGASYEQYF. CDR3 in DNA: TGCAGTGCTAGAGACGAAGGGGGGGCCTCCTACGAGCAGTACTTC. This chain links TRBV20-1 with TRBJ2-7; a weak D match, TRBD2 (7 bases). The CDR3 runs 15 residues. Germline CDR1 reads DFQATT; CDR2 reads SNEGSKA (reference sequence). V lost 0 bases and J lost 0, with 12 bases in between.

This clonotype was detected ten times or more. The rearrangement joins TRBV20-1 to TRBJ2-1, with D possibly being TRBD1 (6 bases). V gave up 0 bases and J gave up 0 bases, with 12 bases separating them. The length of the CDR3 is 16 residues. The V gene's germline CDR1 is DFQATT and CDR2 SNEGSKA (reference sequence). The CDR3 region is CSARDPRDNSYNEQFF. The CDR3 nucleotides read TGCAGTGCTAGAGATCCCCGGGACAACTCCTACAATGAGCAGTTCTTC.

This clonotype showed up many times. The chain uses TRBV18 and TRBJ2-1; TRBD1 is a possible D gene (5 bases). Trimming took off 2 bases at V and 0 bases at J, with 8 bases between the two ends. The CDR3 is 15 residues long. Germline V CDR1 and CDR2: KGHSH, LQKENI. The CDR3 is CASSPRTSSYNEQFF. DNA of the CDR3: TGTGCCAGCTCACCAAGGACAAGCTCCTACAATGAGCAGTTCTTC.

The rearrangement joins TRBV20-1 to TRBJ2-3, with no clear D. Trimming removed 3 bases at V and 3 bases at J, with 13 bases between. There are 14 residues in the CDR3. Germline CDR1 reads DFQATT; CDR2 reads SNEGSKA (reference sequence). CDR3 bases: TGCAGTGCTAGTTCTGCGGTCGGGACAGATACGCAGTATTTT. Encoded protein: CSASSAVGTDTQYF.